This T cell receptor (beta chain) was obtained from a study of cytomegalovirus exposure and HLA in healthy donors (dated by TCRdb to between 2016 and 2019). Study-level background: The roughly 670 repertoires of the first cohort and the 120 validation repertoires were produced on the same platform, according to a later analysis. The aim of the study was to test whether cataloging public T cell receptors could identify signatures of past pathogen exposure. In addition to the first cohort of around 670 subjects, a separate validation cohort of over 90 different subjects was used. To predict cytomegalovirus infection status, the study brought together high-throughput TCR immunosequencing, statistical association of individual TCRs with disease status, and machine learning. What the research found in general, with its limitations: Most TCR sequences were observed very rarely across donors, whereas some public TCRs were present in many individuals. A later analysis found that TCRs clustered in the first cohort also tended to co-occur in the 120 validation repertoires, with approximately 95% of cluster scores above 0. A later analysis had no HLA typing for the validation cohort, so co-occurrence there was scored across all 120 repertoires. The authors suggested that the approach could potentially be extended to other disease states and immunological phenotypes. In the study, about 150 TCR beta chains were listed as associated with cytomegalovirus. Cytomegalovirus status was reported to be diagnosed by the classifier with high specificity and sensitivity in both the original and validation cohorts. Three of the identified cytomegalovirus-associated TCR beta chains were confirmed in vitro to be specific for cytomegalovirus antigens.

CDR1 and CDR2 are drawn from the germline V gene (reference sequence): SGHNT, YYREEE. From the cysteine through the phenylalanine, the CDR3 covers 18 amino acids. The DNA shown is the 54-base CDR3, in frame from base 1. Relative to germline, V is missing 0 bases and J is missing 0 bases, with 6 bases of the junction outside any gene match. Library construction relied on the immunoSEQ multiplex PCR assay. In the paper's pipeline: A statistical classification framework was developed to diagnose cytomegalovirus status using the catalog of TCR beta chain sequences. TCRdb holds this immuneACCESS table with in-frame rearrangements only. Some clones are missing; in checked studies, unresolved V genes explain under half, and the rest has no known cause. The DNA was the basis for D and trimming; V, J and clone size are from that table. This sample holds about 57,000 clones; over 85% were observed only once. Under 7% of the sample belongs to the ten largest clones.

Of note for this clone: Its antigen remains undetermined. Per-nucleotide qualities are absent, and no much larger clonotype sits a single base away.

Separate from the approximately 730-subject first cohort, the validation cohort of 120 subjects was the group to which the donors belonged. Source material: PBMCs. The chain is assembled from TRBV5-4 and TRBJ1-1; TRBD1 fits 12 bases in the junction. This sequence originates from a woman aged 18 to 35 in good health and CMV-seronegative. This receptor carries the CDR3 CASSLVGQGAKLNTEAFF. The bases are TGTGCCAGCAGCTTGGTGGGACAGGGGGCGAAGCTGAACACTGAAGCTTTCTTT. Extended through the reference TRBV5-4 and TRBJ1-1 proteins, this CDR3 yields the full variable domain: ETGVTQSPTHLIKTRGQQVTLRCSSQSGHNTVSWYQQALGQGPQFIFQYYREEENGRGNFPPRFSGLQFPNYSSELNVNALELDDSALYLCASSLVGQGAKLNTEAFFGQGTRLTVV.